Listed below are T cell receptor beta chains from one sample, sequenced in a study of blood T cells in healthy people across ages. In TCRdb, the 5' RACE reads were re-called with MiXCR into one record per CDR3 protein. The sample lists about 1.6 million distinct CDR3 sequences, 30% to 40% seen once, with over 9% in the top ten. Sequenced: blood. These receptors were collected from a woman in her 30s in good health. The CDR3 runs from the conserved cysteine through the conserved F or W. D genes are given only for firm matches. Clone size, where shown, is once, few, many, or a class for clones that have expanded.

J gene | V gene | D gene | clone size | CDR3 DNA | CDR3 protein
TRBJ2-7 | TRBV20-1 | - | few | TGCAGTGCTAGAGGGTCGTTAACCTACGGGCAGTACTTC | CSARGSLTYGQYF
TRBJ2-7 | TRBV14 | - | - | TGTGCCAGCAGCCAAGTTGGGGCAGGCTCCTACGAGCAGTACTTC | CASSQVGAGSYEQYF
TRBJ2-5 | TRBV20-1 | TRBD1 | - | TGCAGTGCTAGCGGGACAGGGGACCAAGAGACCCAGTACTTC | CSASGTGDQETQYF
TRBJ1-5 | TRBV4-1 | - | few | TGCGCCAGCAGCCAAGCTGGGGGGGTGGGTTATAGCAATCAGCCCCAGCATTTT | CASSQAGGVGYSNQPQHF
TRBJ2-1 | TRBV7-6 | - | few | TGTGCCAGCAGCTTAGCGCTAGCAGGGTCCTACAATGAGCAGTTCTTC | CASSLALAGSYNEQFF
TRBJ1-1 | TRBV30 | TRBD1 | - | TGTGCCTGGGGACAGGGCGGTCCTGAAGCTTTCTTT | CAWGQGGPEAFF
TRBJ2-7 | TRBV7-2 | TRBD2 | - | TGTGCCAGCAGCTCGAGGGGACTAGCGGGGAGCTACGAGCAGTACTTC | CASSSRGLAGSYEQYF
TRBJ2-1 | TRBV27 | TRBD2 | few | TGTGCCAGCAGTTCTCTCCTTCTAGCGGGATACAATGAGCAGTTCTTC | CASSSLLLAGYNEQFF
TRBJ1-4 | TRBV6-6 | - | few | TGTGCCAGCAGAGGGTGGGCTAATGAAAAACTGTTTTTT | CASRGWANEKLFF
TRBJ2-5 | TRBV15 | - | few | TGTGCCACCAGCAGAGATCTGCCAGGCCAAGAGACCCAGTACTTC | CATSRDLPGQETQYF
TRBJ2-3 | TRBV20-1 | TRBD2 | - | TGCAGTGCTCGTGGGACTAGCGGGGTGTCAGATACGCAGTATTTT | CSARGTSGVSDTQYF
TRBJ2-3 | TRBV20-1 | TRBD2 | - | TGCAGTGCTCTTGCGGGGGGCGCCACAGATACGCAGTATTTT | CSALAGGATDTQYF
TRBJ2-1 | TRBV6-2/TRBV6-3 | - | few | TGTGCCAGCAGTTGGGTGCCCTCGGGGCAGTTCTTC | CASSWVPSGQFF
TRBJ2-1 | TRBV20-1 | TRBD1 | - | TGCAGTGCTGTAGGACAGGCGCCAGTACTCCGCCTAAACAATGAGCAGTTCTTC | CSAVGQAPVLRLNNEQFF
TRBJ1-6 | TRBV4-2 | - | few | TGTGCCAGCAGCCAACAGGGGTTGTATTCACCCCTCCACTTT | CASSQQGLYSPLHF
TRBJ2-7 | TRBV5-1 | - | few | TGCGCCAGCAGCTTGGTAGGTAGAACCTGGGCAAACGAGCAGTACTTC | CASSLVGRTWANEQYF
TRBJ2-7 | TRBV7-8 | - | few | TGTGCCAGCAGCTTAGGACAGGTGGGTCCCTACGAGCAGTACTTC | CASSLGQVGPYEQYF
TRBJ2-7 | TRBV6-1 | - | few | TGTGCCAGCAGTGAAGAGGATAGCGGAGCGTACGAGCAGTACTTC | CASSEEDSGAYEQYF
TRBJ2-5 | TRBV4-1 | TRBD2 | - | TGCGCCAGCAGCCAAACCACCGGGACTAGCCGGGAGACCCAGTACTTC | CASSQTTGTSRETQYF
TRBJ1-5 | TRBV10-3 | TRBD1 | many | TGTGCCACGGGTACGGGACAGAATCAGCCCCAGCATTTT | CATGTGQNQPQHF
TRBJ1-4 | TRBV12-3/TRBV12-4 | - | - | TGTGCCAGCAGCCCGGGATGGGGCGTATCTAATGAAAAACTGTTTTTT | CASSPGWGVSNEKLFF
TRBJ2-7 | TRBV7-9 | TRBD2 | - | TGTGCCAGCAGCTCTGGAGGCGGGGGGAGCTCCTACGAGCAGTACTTC | CASSSGGGGSSYEQYF
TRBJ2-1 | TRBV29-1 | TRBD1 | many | TGCAGCGTGGGACAGGCGACCTACAATGAGCAGTTCTTC | CSVGQATYNEQFF
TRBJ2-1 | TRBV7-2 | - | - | TGTGCCAGCAGCAACAAACAGGGGGGAGGGGGCACATACAATGAGCAGTTCTTC | CASSNKQGGGGTYNEQFF
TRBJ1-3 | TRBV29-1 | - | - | TGCAGCGCGAGGGCCCTAAGCGGAAACACCATATATTTT | CSARALSGNTIYF
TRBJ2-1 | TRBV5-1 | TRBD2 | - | TGCGCCAGCAGCCCGAGCGGGGTCCTTTACAATGAGCAGTTCTTC | CASSPSGVLYNEQFF
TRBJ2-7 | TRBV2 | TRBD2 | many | TGTGCCAGCAGTGTTGGGGGGGTTTTAAACTACGAGCAGTACTTC | CASSVGGVLNYEQYF
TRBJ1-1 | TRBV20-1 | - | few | TGCAGTGCTAGACTTAGCTCCAGGGAGAACACTGAAGCTTTCTTT | CSARLSSRENTEAFF
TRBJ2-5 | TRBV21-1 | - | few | TGTGCCAGCAGCAAAGAGAAGACTCAAGAGACCCAGTACTTC | CASSKEKTQETQYF
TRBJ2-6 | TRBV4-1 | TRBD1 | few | TGCGCCAGCAGCCAAGGGGACAGAAGTTTCTCTGGGGCCAACGTCCTGACTTTC | CASSQGDRSFSGANVLTF
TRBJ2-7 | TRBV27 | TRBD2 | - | TGTGCCAGCAGTTTAAAGGGCGGGAGGAGCAACCACGAGCAGTACTTC | CASSLKGGRSNHEQYF
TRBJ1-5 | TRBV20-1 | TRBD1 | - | TGCAGTGCTCATCGGGCGACAGGGACTTATAGCAATCAGCCCCAGCATTTT | CSAHRATGTYSNQPQHF
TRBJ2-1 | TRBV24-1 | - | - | TGTGCCACCAGTGACCCCGGGACACCGTACAATGAGCAGTTCTTC | CATSDPGTPYNEQFF
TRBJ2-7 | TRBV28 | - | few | TGTGCCAGCAGCTTACCCCTACTCAAATCAGGTCGGTACGAGCAGTACTTC | CASSLPLLKSGRYEQYF
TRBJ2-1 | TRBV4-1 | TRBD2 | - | TGCGCCAGCAGCAAATGGCGAGTGGGGACTAGCGGAAACAATGAGCAGTTCTTC | CASSKWRVGTSGNNEQFF
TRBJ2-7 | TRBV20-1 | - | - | TGCAGTGCTAGTTTCGGGACAAAAACCTACGAGCAGTACTTC | CSASFGTKTYEQYF
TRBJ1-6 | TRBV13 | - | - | TGTGCCAGCAGCCTCTGGGGAGTTTCCTATAATTCACCCCTCCACTTT | CASSLWGVSYNSPLHF
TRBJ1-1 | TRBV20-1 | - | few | TGCAGTGCTAGGGGAGTTACGGCTTTCTTT | CSARGVTAFF
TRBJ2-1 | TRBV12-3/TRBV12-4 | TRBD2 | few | TGTGCCAGCAGACCGGGACTAGCGGGAGTTGGGCATGAGCAGTTCTTC | CASRPGLAGVGHEQFF
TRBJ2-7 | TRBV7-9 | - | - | TGTGCCAGCAGTCACGGGACCGGCCTCGAGCAGTACTTC | CASSHGTGLEQYF
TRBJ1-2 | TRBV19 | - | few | TGTGCCAGTACCCTCGCAGGGGATGGTGGCTACACCTTC | CASTLAGDGGYTF
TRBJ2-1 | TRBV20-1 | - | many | TGCAGTGCTAGCAATGAGCAGTTCTTC | CSASNEQFF
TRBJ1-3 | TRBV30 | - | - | TGTGCCTGGAGCAGGGGTACCGGGGCTCGGGGAAGCACCATATATTTT | CAWSRGTGARGSTIYF
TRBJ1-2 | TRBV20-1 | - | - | TGCAGTGCTATCGGGGGAGGCGGCTACACCTTC | CSAIGGGGYTF
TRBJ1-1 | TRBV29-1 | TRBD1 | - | TGCAGCGTTGACAGGGGGAGCGTCACTGAAGCTTTCTTT | CSVDRGSVTEAFF
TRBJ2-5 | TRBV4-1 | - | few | TGCGCCAGCAGCCAAGAGAATCCACTCAGGGTTGGGGTGGAGACCCAGTACTTC | CASSQENPLRVGVETQYF
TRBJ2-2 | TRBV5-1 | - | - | TGCGCCAGCAGCTTGGGGCCTCTGGGTGGGCCCACCGGGGAGCTGTTTTTT | CASSLGPLGGPTGELFF
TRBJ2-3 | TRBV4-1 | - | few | TGCGCCAGCAGCCCCCCAGGACGGCGGGAACGAAGCACAGATACGCAGTATTTT | CASSPPGRRERSTDTQYF
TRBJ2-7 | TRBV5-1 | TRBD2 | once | TGCGCCAGCAGCTTGGGGGAGGGGACCCCCTACGAGCAGTACTTC | CASSLGEGTPYEQYF
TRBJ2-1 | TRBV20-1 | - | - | TGCAGTGCTAGTGGGTCCATCAATGAGCAGTTCTTC | CSASGSINEQFF
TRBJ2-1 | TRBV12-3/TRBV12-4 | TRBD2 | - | TGTGCCAGCAGAGATCTAGCGGGAGATACCCTATCAGTTTTGGACAATGAGCAGTTCTTC | CASRDLAGDTLSVLDNEQFF
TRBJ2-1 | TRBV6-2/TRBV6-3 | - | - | TGTGCCAGCAGTCACTCGTTCCAGGGGAGGTACAATGAGCAGTTCTTC | CASSHSFQGRYNEQFF
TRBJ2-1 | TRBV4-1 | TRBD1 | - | TGCGCCAGCAGCCAAGTTCACAGGGGGAAGGCCCGGGGTACGATCAGCTCCTACAATGAGCAGTTCTTC | CASSQVHRGKARGTISSYNEQFF
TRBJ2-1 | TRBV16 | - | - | TGTGCCAGCAGCCCGTACCGGGACCCTACTTCGGAGCAGTTCTTC | CASSPYRDPTSEQFF
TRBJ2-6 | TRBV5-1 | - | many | TGCGCCAGCAGAGGACTCGGGGCCAACGTCCTGACTTTC | CASRGLGANVLTF
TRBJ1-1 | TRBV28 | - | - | TGTGCCAGCATTCCGGGGCTGAACACTGAAGCTTTCTTT | CASIPGLNTEAFF
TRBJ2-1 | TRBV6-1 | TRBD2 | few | TGTGCCAGCAGTGGGGGACTAGCGGTTGTGCAGTTCTTC | CASSGGLAVVQFF
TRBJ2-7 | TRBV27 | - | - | TGTGCCAGCAGTTTGACAGTCGGGAGCTCCTACGAGCAGTACTTC | CASSLTVGSSYEQYF
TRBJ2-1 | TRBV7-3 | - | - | TGTGCCAGCAGCCCTAGGCTAGGGACCGATGAGCAGTTCTTC | CASSPRLGTDEQFF
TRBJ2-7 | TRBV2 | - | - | TGTGCCAGCAGTGACCACAGGGATGGATACGAGCAGTACTTC | CASSDHRDGYEQYF